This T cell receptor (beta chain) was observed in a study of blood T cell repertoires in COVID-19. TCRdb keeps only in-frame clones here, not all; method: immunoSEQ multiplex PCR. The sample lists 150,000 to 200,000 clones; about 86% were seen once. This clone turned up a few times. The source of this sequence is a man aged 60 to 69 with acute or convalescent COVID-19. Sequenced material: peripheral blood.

The CDR3 DNA reads as TGTGCCAGCAGTGAAGAATCCGGGAATCAGCCCCAGCATTTT. Protein: CASSEESGNQPQHF. J is TRBJ1-5 and V is TRBV2; D not resolved. Germline CDR1 SNHLY, CDR2 FYNNEI. There are 14 residues in the CDR3. Trimming took off 1 base at V and 4 bases at J, with 8 bases between the two ends.